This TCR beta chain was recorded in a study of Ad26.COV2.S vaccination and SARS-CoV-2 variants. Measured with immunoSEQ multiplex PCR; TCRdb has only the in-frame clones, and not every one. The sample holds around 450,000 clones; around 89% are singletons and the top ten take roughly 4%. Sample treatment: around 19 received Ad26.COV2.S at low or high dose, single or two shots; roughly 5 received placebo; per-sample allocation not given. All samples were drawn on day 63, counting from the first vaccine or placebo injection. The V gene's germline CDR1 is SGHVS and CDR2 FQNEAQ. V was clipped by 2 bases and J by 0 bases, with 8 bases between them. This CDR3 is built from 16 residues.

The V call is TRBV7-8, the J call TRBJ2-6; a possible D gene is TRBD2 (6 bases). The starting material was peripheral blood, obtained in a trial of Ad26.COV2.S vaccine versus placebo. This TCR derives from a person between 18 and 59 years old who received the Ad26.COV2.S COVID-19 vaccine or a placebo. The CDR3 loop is CASSLTGVSGANVLTF. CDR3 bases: TGTGCCAGCAGCTTAACGGGAGTCTCTGGGGCCAACGTCCTGACTTTC.